This T cell receptor beta chain is drawn from a study of T cells in Graves' hyperthyroidism and ophthalmopathy. Amplified TCR beta CDR3 regions derived from RNA transcripts. First-round RT-PCR with HTBI primers amplified the TCR CDR3 region. TCRdb re-called the multiplex PCR reads through MiXCR, storing one row per CDR3 protein. The table lists more than 500,000 distinct CDR3 sequences, about 16% of them singletons, with around 32% in the top ten. Trimming shortened V by 5 bases and J by 2 bases, and 10 bases separated the two germline ends. Germline lookup yields CDR1 MDHEN and CDR2 SYDVKM. The CDR3 has 13 amino acids. Diagnostic assessment was based on clinical symptoms, serum thyroxine and TRAb, thyroid ultrasound and orbital computed tomography. This clonotype was counted many times. Its specificity is not known. Study-wide findings and caveats: The blood repertoire included most of the expanded thyroid clonotypes above 0.001. Before onset, by a median of approximately 6.8 months, the model predicted ophthalmopathy. By a 13 V-J model, ophthalmopathy was set apart from stable hyperthyroidism.

This TCR came from a woman under 40 with Graves' ophthalmopathy. The sample taken for sequencing was blood. This chain connects TRBV28 to TRBJ2-7; D gene ambiguous. In DNA, the CDR3 is TGTGCCAGCAGTGGGTCGGATACCTACGAGCAGTACTTC. Translated, it gives CASSGSDTYEQYF. Drawing the rest from reference TRBV28 and TRBJ2-7, the complete variable domain is DVKVTQSSRYLVKRTGEKVFLECVQDMDHENMFWYRQDPGLGLRLIYFSYDVKMKEKGDIPEGYSVSREKKERFSLILESASTNQTSMYLCASSGSDTYEQYFGPGTRLTVT.